The 27 T cell receptor beta chains presented below share a single source sample, sequenced in a study of blood T cells in healthy people across ages. Primers used in a second PCR of roughly 6 to 12 cycles were a sample-barcoded 5' primer and a J-beta primer mix. TCRdb analysed the 5' RACE reads with MiXCR anew, one entry per CDR3 protein. The data hold about 1.6 million distinct CDR3 sequences, with roughly 30% observed a single time. Sequencing was done on a sample of blood. The receptor source for this set is a woman aged 25 to 39 in good health.

The V and J genes are TRBV4-1 and TRBJ2-1, with a weak D call TRBD2 (6 bases). The CDR3 extends over 15 amino acids. The germline gives CDR1 MGHRA, CDR2 YSYEKL. Trimming stripped 4 bases from V and 6 bases from J, with 16 bases between. The CDR3 loop is CASSRVGGTRNEQFF. As DNA, the CDR3 is TGCGCCAGCAGCCGAGTAGGCGGGACGCGCAATGAGCAGTTCTTC.

V and J are TRBV20-1 and TRBJ1-3, with 7 positions matching TRBD1. There are 15 residues in the CDR3. In germline, CDR1 is DFQATT, CDR2 SNEGSKA (reference sequence). Unmatched junction bases numbered 8, after V lost 6 bases and J lost 0 bases. The CDR3 reads CSASHGTDSGNTIYF. The CDR3 DNA sequence: TGCAGTGCATCCCATGGGACAGACTCTGGAAACACCATATATTTT.

The gene calls are TRBV27 and TRBJ2-1; tentatively, D is TRBD2 (6 bases). Trimming cost V 4 bases and J 6 bases, with 16 bases left between them. This CDR3 has 15 residues. Germline V gene data show CDR1 as MNHEY and CDR2 as SMNVEV (reference sequence). The CDR3 spells CASSSRGTLINEQFF. CDR3 sequence (DNA): TGTGCCAGCAGTTCTCGCGGGACCCTGATCAATGAGCAGTTCTTC.

This clonotype has only one observation. The chain recombines TRBV6-5 with TRBJ2-2, with D perhaps being TRBD1 or TRBD2 (6 bases each). Trimming pared 4 bases from V and 6 bases from J, leaving 21 bases between. The CDR3 has 17 residues. Germline CDR1 MNHEY, CDR2 SVGAGI. The CDR3 sequence is CASSSTPQGRRPGELFF. The CDR3 DNA sequence: TGTGCCAGCAGTTCGACCCCTCAGGGGAGGAGGCCCGGGGAGCTGTTTTTT.

The gene calls are TRBV3-1 and TRBJ1-2; maybe TRBD1 (6 bases). CDR1 and CDR2 from the germline V gene are LGHDT and YNNKEL (reference sequence). The V gene lost 2 bases and the J gene lost 6 bases, with 10 bases spanning the gap. The CDR3 is 13 amino acids. The CDR3 nucleotides read TGTGCCAGCAGCCAAACAGGGAATGATGGCTACACCTTC. Translating it yields CASSQTGNDGYTF.

The chain recombines TRBV9 with TRBJ1-5; 11 nucleotides match TRBD1. Germline lookup yields CDR1 SGDLS and CDR2 YYNGEE. V lost 3 bases and J lost 6; bases outside the gene matches: 5. CDR3 size: 15 residues. CDR3: CASSDGQGAFQPQHF. CDR3 in DNA: TGTGCCAGCAGCGACGGACAGGGGGCTTTTCAGCCCCAGCATTTT.

The chain uses TRBV19 and TRBJ2-5; D remains ambiguous. Germline lookup yields CDR1 LNHDA and CDR2 SQIVND (reference sequence). The CDR3 is 14 residues long. V lost 3 bases, J lost 11 bases, and 19 bases lay in between. CDR3 sequence (DNA): TGTGCCAGTAGTATGGGCCAGTGGCACAATGAGCAGTACTTC. Protein: CASSMGQWHNEQYF.

This clonotype has only a few counts. J is TRBJ2-5 and V is TRBV20-1; D unclear. Germline V CDR1 and CDR2: DFQATT, SNEGSKA (reference sequence). The CDR3 is 13 amino acids. V was shortened by 5 bases and J by 1 base, with 11 bases between the two germline ends. The CDR3 DNA sequence: TGCAGTGCTCAGAGCGACTTCCAAGAGACCCAGTACTTC. It encodes CSAQSDFQETQYF.

This clonotype was observed a single time. CDR3 region: CASSWESEQYF. DNA of the CDR3: TGCGCCAGCAGCTGGGAAAGCGAGCAGTACTTC. The rearrangement uses TRBV5-1 and TRBJ2-7; D remains unclear. This CDR3 has 11 amino acids. Germline CDR1 and CDR2: SGHRS and YFSETQ. Trimming took 3 bases from V and 6 from J, leaving 7 bases between them.

V and J are TRBV27 and TRBJ1-1, with 7 positions matching TRBD1. Germline CDR1 MNHEY, CDR2 SMNVEV (reference sequence). This CDR3 contains 16 residues. Trimming took 4 bases from V and 4 from J; bases not matched to a gene: 12. CDR3 nucleotides: TGTGCCAGCAGTTACACGGACAGGTTGGGTGGCACTGAAGCTTTCTTT. Protein product: CASSYTDRLGGTEAFF.

The V and J genes are TRBV15 and TRBJ1-4, with a tentative D call TRBD1 (5 bases). The V end was cut by 1 base, the J end by 8 bases, with 20 bases between. Germline CDR1 and CDR2: LNHNV and YYDKDF (reference sequence). The CDR3 extends over 17 amino acids. The CDR3 here is CATSRGPGTAGREKLFF. CDR3 DNA sequence: TGTGCCACCAGCAGAGGACCTGGGACGGCGGGGAGGGAAAAACTGTTTTTT. Full variable domain (outside the CDR3, taken from reference TRBV15 and TRBJ1-4): DAMVIQNPRYQVTQFGKPVTLSCSQTLNHNVMYWYQQKSSQAPKLLFHYYDKDFNNEADTPDNFQSRRPNTSFCFLDIRSPGLGDTAMYLCATSRGPGTAGREKLFFGSGTQLSVL.

Comment on this clonotype: Germline and junction disagree at one end, which may indicate a read error. The chain recombines TRBV20-1 with TRBJ2-3; 12 nucleotides match TRBD2. The CDR3 is 16 residues long. The V gene's germline CDR1 is DFQATT and CDR2 SNEGSKA (reference sequence). For the CDR3, the DNA is TGCAGTGCCAACAATCTAGCGGGAGGGCCCACAGGTACGCAGTATTTT. Its translation: CSANNLAGGPTGTQYF.

This clonotype turned up a few times. The V and J genes are TRBV28 and TRBJ2-1; tentatively, D is TRBD2 (6 bases). V lost 6 bases and J 0 bases, leaving 27 bases between the germline ends. This CDR3 contains 20 residues. CDR1 and CDR2 from the germline V gene are MDHEN and SYDVKM. The CDR3 region is CASSWRGEGSGVSSYNEQFF. CDR3 sequence (DNA): TGTGCCAGCAGCTGGCGGGGAGAGGGTAGCGGCGTCAGCTCCTACAATGAGCAGTTCTTC.

This clonotype has a single count. One end of the junction varies from germline; a read error may be responsible. The chain couples TRBV24-1 to TRBJ2-1; tentatively, D is TRBD1 or TRBD2 (5 bases each). CDR1 KGHDR and CDR2 SFDVKD come from the germline V gene. This CDR3 is built from 12 residues. CDR3 sequence (DNA): TGTGCCGCCAGTGTAGGGACCAATGAGCAGTTCTTC. It is translated as CAASVGTNEQFF.

The V and J genes are TRBV25-1 and TRBJ2-3; TRBD2 matches 8 bases. In germline, CDR1 is MGHDK, CDR2 SYGVNS. V lost 3 bases and J lost 1; bases outside the gene matches: 6. The CDR3 consists of 16 residues. The CDR3 reads CASSDGQTSGTDTQYF. The CDR3 bases are TGTGCCAGCAGTGATGGCCAGACTAGCGGCACAGATACGCAGTATTTT.

A note on this clonotype: A much larger clone is a single base away; this may be a read error. V and J are TRBV30 and TRBJ2-1; D gene ambiguous. Germline-derived CDR1 and CDR2 are GTSNPN and SVGIG (reference sequence). This CDR3 is 12 amino acids long. The CDR3 protein is CVWSLKVNEQFF. The CDR3 nucleotides read TGTGTCTGGAGTCTGAAAGTCAATGAGCAGTTCTTC.

Comments on this clonotype: A much larger clone differs from this one at a single base, so this may be a read error. J is TRBJ2-5 and V is TRBV4-1, with 12 bases identical to TRBD2. CDR1 is MGHRA and CDR2 is YSYEKL in the germline V gene. The CDR3 is 16 amino acids. The chain's CDR3 is CASGHPSGGADETQYF. CDR3 coding DNA: TGCGCCAGCGGCCACCCTAGCGGGGGGGCGGATGAGACCCAGTACTTC.

The chain employs TRBV3-1 and TRBJ2-5; TRBD2 matches 7 bases. This CDR3 comprises 16 residues. Germline lookup yields CDR1 LGHDT and CDR2 YNNKEL (reference sequence). With 4 bases clipped from V and 3 bases from J, the junction kept 11 bases outside the gene matches. For the CDR3, the DNA is TGTGCCAGCAGCCTTCCAGGTCGGGGGGACGAAGAGACCCAGTACTTC. Translation: CASSLPGRGDEETQYF.

The V and J genes are TRBV20-1 and TRBJ1-2, with a possible D match to TRBD1 (6 bases). The CDR3 has 13 residues. V was trimmed by 5 bases and J by 6 bases, leaving 16 bases between them. CDR1 is DFQATT and CDR2 is SNEGSKA in the germline V gene (reference sequence). CDR3: CSAGDTNNDGYTF. The CDR3 DNA reads TGCAGTGCTGGGGACACAAACAATGATGGCTACACCTTC.

In this sample, this clonotype turned up many times. The V and J genes are TRBV4-2 and TRBJ2-7, with unresolved D. The CDR3 runs 15 residues. The V end was cut by 0 bases, the J end by 1 base, with 10 bases between. Germline lookup yields CDR1 LGHNA and CDR2 YNFKEQ. CDR3 bases: TGTGCCAGCAGCCAAGATGGTCAGGTATCCTACGAGCAGTACTTC. This translates into CASSQDGQVSYEQYF.

This clonotype was found a few times. V and J are TRBV5-1 and TRBJ2-2; no firm D call. Germline V gene lookup returns CDR1 SGHRS and CDR2 YFSETQ. Trimming removed 0 bases from V and 0 bases from J, with 9 bases in between. The CDR3 loop spans 16 amino acids. The CDR3 DNA sequence: TGCGCCAGCAGCTTGGGAACGGGCCCGAACACCGGGGAGCTGTTTTTT. This sequence encodes CASSLGTGPNTGELFF.

This CDR3 reads CASSLRRPGEAFF. CDR3 DNA: TGTGCCAGCAGCTTACGACGCCCGGGTGAAGCTTTCTTT. V is TRBV7-2 and J is TRBJ1-1; D uncertain. The CDR3 is 13 residues long. Deletions cut 2 bases from V and 7 bases from J, with 11 bases between. The germline CDR1 and CDR2 sequences are SGHTA and FQGNSA.

This clonotype has a handful of counts. One base away lies a much larger clone, so this may be a sequencing read error. Written as DNA, the CDR3 is TGTGCCATCCGGGGGGGGCTCTGCTACGAGCAGTACTTC. Residues: CAIRGGLCYEQYF. The chain is built from TRBV6-4 and TRBJ2-7, with TRBD2 matching over 8 bases. Trimming at V came to 10 bases and at J to 3 bases, leaving 8 bases not matched to a gene. Per germline, CDR1 MRHNA and CDR2 SNTAGT. The CDR3 is 13 residues long.

The chain is built from TRBV20-1 and TRBJ1-5; D might be TRBD1 (5 bases). V was clipped by 0 bases and J by 6 bases, with 12 bases between them. The germline CDR1 and CDR2 sequences are DFQATT and SNEGSKA (reference sequence). CDR3 length: 14 amino acids. The CDR3 reads CSARDGGKGQPQHF. The CDR3 DNA reads TGCAGTGCTAGAGATGGGGGGAAAGGTCAGCCCCAGCATTTT.

In its sample, this clonotype was seen many times. The chain combines TRBV4-1 with TRBJ2-7; D might be TRBD1 (6 bases). Trimming removed 1 base at V and 4 bases at J, with 11 bases between. Germline values: CDR1 MGHRA, CDR2 YSYEKL. The CDR3 runs to 14 residues. Written as DNA, the CDR3 is TGCGCCAGCAGCCAAGTAGGACAGAATTACGAGCAGTACTTC. Translated, it gives CASSQVGQNYEQYF.

This clonotype was counted between two and nine times. This rearrangement joins TRBV7-3 to TRBJ2-1, with D tentatively TRBD2 (6 bases). Germline values: CDR1 SGHTA, CDR2 FQGTGA. Trimming stripped 1 base from V and 7 bases from J, with 11 bases between. CDR3 size: 14 residues. The CDR3 DNA is TGTGCCAGCAGCTTAAGGGGACTTGCTAATGAGCAGTTCTTC. Translated: CASSLRGLANEQFF. Variable domain in full (rest from reference TRBV7-3 and TRBJ2-1): GAGVSQTPSNKVTEKGKYVELRCDPISGHTALYWYRQSLGQGPEFLIYFQGTGAADDSGLPNDRFFAVRPEGSVSTLKIQRTERGDSAVYLCASSLRGLANEQFFGPGTRLTVL.

J is TRBJ2-7 and V is TRBV27; D possibly corresponds to TRBD1 (5 bases). CDR1 MNHEY and CDR2 SMNVEV come from the germline V gene (reference sequence). This CDR3 comprises 14 residues. Trimming took off 3 bases at V and 3 bases at J, with 12 bases between the two ends. CDR3: CASSLAGKLYEQYF. In DNA form, the CDR3 reads TGTGCCAGCAGTTTGGCAGGGAAGCTCTACGAGCAGTACTTC.